This TCR beta chain is from a study of T cell repertoires in cytomegalovirus infection. Turning to the study itself: Based on public TCR beta signatures, there were indications of CMV infection and of a matching HLA type.

On this clonotype itself: Its antigen is unidentified.

TCRdb passed the reads through MiXCR, listing each CDR3 protein once. The sample shows about 69,000 distinct CDR3 sequences, about 30% of them seen only once. Study results and caveats: Carriers of CMV plus the relevant HLA were identified by cumulative public TCR beta family frequency.

With 2 bases removed from V and 0 bases from J, the gap between germline ends came to 11 bases. CDR3 size: 15 residues. From germline, CDR1 is SNHLY and CDR2 FYNNEI. The chain links TRBV2 to TRBJ2-7; unclear D gene. Sequences were derived from CD8+ T cells from cultured PBMCs, sampled from culture after CMV antigen stimulation. This clonotype originated in a human donor in good health (CMV status not recorded). Some clones in this sample may be carry-over from other donors' samples. The CDR3 coding sequence is TGTGCCAGCAGTGAATTGGTGTCGGTCTCCTACGAGCAGTACTTC. This translates into CASSELVSVSYEQYF.